The rows below give T cell receptor beta chains drawn from one sample of a study of T cells after yellow fever vaccination. From the 5' RACE reads, TCRdb called clonotypes with MiXCR, one entry per CDR3 protein. The sample has about 330,000 distinct CDR3 sequences, 6.8% seen once. The input for sequencing was PBMCs, taken about 41 days after the first yellow fever vaccination. These receptors all come from a man between 18 and 35 years old who received the YFV17D yellow fever vaccine. CDR3s include the opening cysteine and the closing phenylalanine or tryptophan. Only part of the rows carry a size: once, few, many, or a class if the clone is expanded.

>TRBJ2-3|TRBV30|NA
CAWISPPDTQYF
>TRBJ2-1|TRBV30|NA
CAWSVQFRNEQFF
>TRBJ2-5|TRBV6-5|few
CASSYGPGGRGETQYF
>TRBJ1-6|TRBV4-2|few
CASSQDPGQGNSPLHF
>TRBJ2-2|TRBV4-1|many
CASSQVGLAGSNGELFF
>TRBJ2-1|TRBV20-1|NA
CSVTAGGRFGEQFF
>TRBJ1-1|TRBV29-1|NA
CSVEDLWKTEAFF
>TRBJ2-2|TRBV5-1|few
CASRGGTSPGELFF
>TRBJ1-5|TRBV20-1|NA
CSASETGDSNQPQHF
>TRBJ2-6|TRBV4-3|few
CASSQERRGASSGANVLTF
>TRBJ2-3|TRBV9|few
CASSVGPGATDTQYF
>TRBJ1-6|TRBV9|NA
CASSRDRIYSPLHF
>TRBJ1-1|TRBV29-1|few
CSGGQIAGKSEAFF
>TRBJ2-1|TRBV9|NA
CASSVEDEQFF
>TRBJ2-3|TRBV7-3|NA
CASSRRTGGHRADTQYF
>TRBJ2-1|TRBV7-2|NA
CASSLDLGSLFF
>TRBJ2-6|TRBV9|many
CASSVVSGANVLTF
>TRBJ2-7|TRBV7-2|few
CASSLQDGDTDF
>TRBJ1-2|TRBV7-8|many
CASSGTAAYTF
>TRBJ2-5|TRBV7-9|NA
CASTEERVAGSETQYF
>TRBJ1-2|TRBV6-5|few
CASRRAVSNYGYTF
>TRBJ2-1|TRBV11-1|few
CASSYRGSNEQFF